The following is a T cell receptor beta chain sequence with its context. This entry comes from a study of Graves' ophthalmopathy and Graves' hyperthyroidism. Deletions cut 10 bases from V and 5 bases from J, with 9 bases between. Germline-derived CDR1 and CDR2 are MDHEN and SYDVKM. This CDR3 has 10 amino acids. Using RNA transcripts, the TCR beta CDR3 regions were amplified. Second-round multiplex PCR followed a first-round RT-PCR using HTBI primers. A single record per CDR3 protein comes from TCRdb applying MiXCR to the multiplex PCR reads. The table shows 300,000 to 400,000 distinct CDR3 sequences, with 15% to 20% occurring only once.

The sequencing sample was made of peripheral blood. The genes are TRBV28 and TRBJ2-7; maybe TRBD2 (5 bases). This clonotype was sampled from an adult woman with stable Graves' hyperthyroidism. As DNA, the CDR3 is TGTGCCACCGGGGAACACGAGCAGTACTTC. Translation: CATGEHEQYF.